Presented here are 27 T cell receptor beta chains from one specimen sequenced in a study of blood T cell repertoires in COVID-19. Data came from immunoSEQ multiplex PCR; TCRdb stores just in-frame clones and leaves some out. The repertoire holds roughly 330,000 clones, more than 75% seen once, with approximately 5% in the top ten. Sample: PBMCs or T cells enriched from blood (not recorded which). The source of these receptors is a woman under 40 who had recovered from COVID-19.

The rearrangement uses TRBV6-5 and TRBJ1-2; D is perhaps TRBD1 (6 bases). Germline V gene lookup returns CDR1 MNHEY and CDR2 SVGAGI. The V end was cut by 2 bases, the J end by 7 bases, with 11 bases between. The CDR3 is made up of 13 amino acids. As DNA, the CDR3 is TGTGCCAGCAGTTACGGGGGGGGCGTTGGCTACACCTTC. Amino acids: CASSYGGGVGYTF.

This chain joins TRBV7-8 and TRBJ2-3, with 8 positions matching TRBD2. Trimming removed 8 bases from V and 0 bases from J; junction bases left unmatched: 10. The CDR3 has 16 residues. Germline V gene lookup returns CDR1 SGHVS and CDR2 FQNEAQ. This chain's CDR3 is CASGVGRGASTDTQYF. CDR3 DNA sequence: TGTGCCAGCGGGGTTGGGCGGGGGGCCAGCACAGATACGCAGTATTTT.

The chain recombines TRBV7-6 with TRBJ2-7, with 9 bases fitting TRBD1. The V segment lost 5 bases and the J segment 1 base; nucleotides outside the gene matches: 9. CDR1 SGHVS and CDR2 FNYEAQ come from the germline V gene. This CDR3 is built from 16 residues. CDR3 sequence: CASSPSTGGPSYEQYF. CDR3 sequence (DNA): TGTGCCAGCAGCCCCTCCACAGGGGGCCCTTCCTACGAGCAGTACTTC.

The chain has TRBV30 and TRBJ1-5; the D is unclear. The CDR3 length is 15 residues. Germline V gene lookup returns CDR1 GTSNPN and CDR2 SVGIG (reference sequence). V gave up 0 bases and J gave up 6 bases, with 15 bases separating them. The CDR3 loop reads CAWSVVSSRSQPQHF. The CDR3, as DNA: TGTGCCTGGAGTGTAGTTAGCAGTCGGAGTCAGCCCCAGCATTTT.

V is TRBV7-8 and J is TRBJ1-5, with D perhaps TRBD1 (5 bases). V was trimmed by 5 bases and J by 9 bases, leaving 32 bases between them. The length of the CDR3 is 19 residues. The germline CDR1 and CDR2 sequences are SGHVS and FQNEAQ. CDR3 DNA sequence: TGTGCCAGCAGCCCCAAGAGAGCGGGCGCGGTTGGCAGCGGGGGGCCCCAGCATTTT. Encoded protein: CASSPKRAGAVGSGGPQHF.

This sequence joins TRBV9 and TRBJ1-5; a possible D gene is TRBD1 (6 bases). The CDR3 is made up of 12 amino acids. The V and J ends lost 3 bases and 5 bases respectively, with 6 bases between them. In germline, CDR1 is SGDLS, CDR2 YYNGEE. Here the CDR3 DNA reads TGTGCCAGCAGCGAGGGGGATCAGCCCCAGCATTTT. It codes for CASSEGDQPQHF.

The chain joins TRBV10-3 to TRBJ2-3; D might be TRBD2 (7 bases). V lost 5 bases and J lost 0, with 12 bases in between. The germline CDR1 and CDR2 sequences are ENHRY and SYGVKD. CDR3 length: 15 residues. This chain's CDR3 is CAISSGGLSTDTQYF. The CDR3 DNA reads TGTGCCATCAGTTCCGGGGGGCTTAGCACAGATACGCAGTATTTT.

The chain recombines TRBV11-2 with TRBJ2-7, with TRBD1 identical over 10 bases. This CDR3 spans 14 amino acids. Germline V gene lookup returns CDR1 SGHAT and CDR2 FQNNGV. J gave up 6 bases and V 5 bases, and 7 bases lay outside the gene matches. This CDR3 is CASSDRDRGGEQYF. In DNA form, the CDR3 reads TGTGCCAGCAGCGATCGGGACAGGGGAGGCGAGCAGTACTTC.

The rearrangement joins TRBV12-5 to TRBJ1-5; 7 nucleotides agree with TRBD1. The CDR3 contains 17 residues. Germline V lookup: CDR1 LGHNT, CDR2 FRNRAP. With V trimmed by 10 bases and J by 6 bases, 21 bases remained unmatched. CDR3 loop: CAKHLSRDSSSGQPQHF. The CDR3 DNA sequence: TGTGCTAAACATCTTTCAAGGGACAGTTCTTCAGGTCAGCCCCAGCATTTT.

The chain couples TRBV5-1 to TRBJ2-1; 7 bases map to TRBD2. The germline V gene has CDR1 SGHRS and CDR2 YFSETQ. With V trimmed by 0 bases and J by 5 bases, 2 bases remained unmatched. The CDR3 covers 14 residues. The DNA for the CDR3 is TGCGCCAGCAGCTTGGGCGGGAGCCACAATGAGCAGTTCTTC. Translated: CASSLGGSHNEQFF.

V and J are TRBV6-5 and TRBJ1-1, with a possible D match to TRBD1 (6 bases). Trimming took 6 bases from V and 4 from J, leaving 12 bases between them. Germline V gene data show CDR1 as MNHEY and CDR2 as SVGAGI. CDR3 size: 13 residues. The CDR3 protein is CASSRGARTEAFF. The CDR3 nucleotides read TGTGCCAGCAGCCGGGGGGCGCGCACTGAAGCTTTCTTT.

This clone was seen only a few times. V usage is TRBV7-9 and J usage is TRBJ2-7, with a possible D match to TRBD1 (6 bases). The ends were cut back, 2 bases at V and 0 bases at J, with 14 bases in the middle. Germline V CDR1 and CDR2: SEHNR, FQNEAQ (reference sequence). This CDR3 has 16 residues. DNA for the CDR3: TGTGCCAGCAGCTTAAGGACGCCGACAGGCTCCTACGAGCAGTACTTC. This gives the protein CASSLRTPTGSYEQYF.

The chain is built from TRBV4-1 and TRBJ2-7; maybe TRBD1 (5 bases). With 4 bases removed from V and 0 bases from J, the gap between germline ends came to 7 bases. The CDR3 spans 13 residues. The germline CDR1 and CDR2 sequences are MGHRA and YSYEKL. The CDR3 reads CASSPQVSYEQYF. CDR3 bases: TGCGCCAGCAGCCCACAGGTCTCCTACGAGCAGTACTTC.

This rearrangement joins TRBV5-1 to TRBJ2-5; perhaps TRBD1 as D (6 bases). V lost 0 bases, J lost 4 bases, and 13 bases lay in between. CDR1 is SGHRS, CDR2 YFSETQ, per germline. The CDR3 contains 15 residues. For the CDR3, the DNA is TGCGCCAGCAGCTTGGCCGGGACACGTGGAGAGACCCAGTACTTC. Its translation: CASSLAGTRGETQYF.

This chain uses TRBV19 with TRBJ1-5; D gene unclear. The germline V and J ends were trimmed by 8 bases and 6 bases, with 11 bases remaining between them. The germline gives CDR1 LNHDA, CDR2 SQIVND (reference sequence). The CDR3 is 12 amino acids. The CDR3, as DNA: TGTGCCAGTGAGGATCGGGGTCAGCCCCAGCATTTT. Residues: CASEDRGQPQHF.

This clone occurred once. The genes are TRBV11-3 and TRBJ2-2, with TRBD1 matching over 12 bases. From germline, CDR1 is SGHNT and CDR2 YENEEA. Losses at the gene ends were 5 bases for V and 6 bases for J; bases not matched to a gene: 7. The CDR3 loop spans 16 amino acids. CDR3 protein: CASSAYGTGGSGELFF. CDR3 nucleotides: TGTGCCAGCAGCGCCTACGGGACAGGGGGCTCCGGGGAGCTGTTTTTT.

This clone was detected once. The chain links TRBV5-1 to TRBJ1-1; maybe TRBD1 (6 bases). The CDR3 spans 12 residues. With 0 bases removed from V and 11 bases from J, the gap between germline ends came to 11 bases. CDR1 is SGHRS, CDR2 YFSETQ, per germline. CDR3 region: CASSLEAGEAFF. CDR3 nucleotide sequence: TGCGCCAGCAGCTTGGAGGCAGGGGAGGCTTTCTTT.

The V call is TRBV18, the J call TRBJ1-1, with D possibly TRBD1 on 5 matching bases. Germline values: CDR1 KGHSH, CDR2 LQKENI. The CDR3 totals 13 residues. V gave up 6 bases and J gave up 3 bases, with 11 bases separating them. This CDR3 is CASSTGGDTEAFF. The DNA of the CDR3 is TGTGCCAGCTCTACTGGGGGGGACACTGAAGCTTTCTTT.

The chain links TRBV10-3 to TRBJ1-6; TRBD1 aligns across 8 bases. The junction had 7 bases not matched to a gene; V was cut back by 6 bases and J by 6 bases. Germline lookup yields CDR1 ENHRY and CDR2 SYGVKD. The CDR3 runs 15 residues. For the CDR3, the DNA is TGTGCCATCAGAAACGGACAGGGAGGTAATTCACCCCTCCACTTT. Its protein is CAIRNGQGGNSPLHF.

With respect to this clone: Other DNA sequences from this sample encode an identical CDR3 as well. The V call is TRBV3-1 (or the pseudogene TRBV3-2), the J call TRBJ1-1; 7 positions match TRBD1. Germline V gene data show CDR1 as LGHDT and CDR2 as YNNKEL (reference sequence). The CDR3 is 13 residues long. With V trimmed by 4 bases and J by 5 bases, 4 bases remained unmatched. The CDR3 protein is CASSPRQGTEAFF. In nucleotides, the CDR3 is TGTGCCAGCAGCCCCCGACAGGGAACTGAAGCTTTCTTT.

The chain has TRBV4-2 and TRBJ2-3; no definite D call. Between the trimmed V and J ends, which lost 0 bases and 5 bases, there was a span of 6 bases. The CDR3 covers 13 residues. Per germline, CDR1 LGHNA and CDR2 YNFKEQ. The CDR3 protein is CASSQEKRDTQYF. The CDR3 coding sequence is TGTGCCAGCAGCCAAGAAAAGCGAGATACGCAGTATTTT.

V gene TRBV27 combines with J gene TRBJ1-2, with a weak D call TRBD1 (5 bases). CDR3 size: 15 residues. Germline-derived CDR1 and CDR2 are MNHEY and SMNVEV (reference sequence). Trimming stripped 0 bases from V and 3 bases from J, with 11 bases between. DNA of the CDR3: TGTGCCAGCAGTTTATCAGGGGCCAACCACTATGGCTACACCTTC. Protein product: CASSLSGANHYGYTF.

The chain has TRBV3-1 (or the pseudogene TRBV3-2) and TRBJ1-5, with D possibly matching TRBD1 (6 bases). With 6 bases removed from V and 3 bases from J, the gap between germline ends came to 9 bases. The CDR3 loop spans 13 amino acids. Germline assignment: CDR1 LGHDT and CDR2 YNNKEL (reference sequence). DNA for the CDR3: TGTGCCAGCAGTCCAGGGGACAATCAGCCCCAGCATTTT. Translation gives CASSPGDNQPQHF.

The genes are TRBV6-5 and TRBJ1-1; tentatively, D is TRBD1 (5 bases). The germline CDR1 and CDR2 sequences are MNHEY and SVGAGI. The V end was cut by 2 bases, the J end by 0 bases, with 7 bases between. This CDR3 has 14 residues. CDR3 residues: CASSYQGLNTEAFF. Here the CDR3 DNA reads TGTGCCAGCAGTTACCAGGGCTTGAACACTGAAGCTTTCTTT.

The chain couples TRBV7-6 to TRBJ2-2; D possibly corresponds to TRBD2 (7 bases). CDR3 length equals 16 residues. The germline V gene has CDR1 SGHVS and CDR2 FNYEAQ. Trimming stripped 4 bases from V and 5 bases from J, with 17 bases between. CDR3 DNA: TGTGCCAGCAGCTCCCTGGCGGGGGCGGGAACCGGGGAGCTGTTTTTT. It codes for CASSSLAGAGTGELFF.

V usage is TRBV12-3 or TRBV12-4 and J usage is TRBJ2-3, with TRBD2 as a possible D gene (5 bases). The ends were cut back, 6 bases at V and 3 bases at J, with 10 bases in the middle. This CDR3 region has 13 residues. The CDR3 loop reads CASRRWETDTQYF. The CDR3 region has the DNA TGTGCCAGCAGGCGGTGGGAGACAGATACGCAGTATTTT.

J is TRBJ1-5 and V is TRBV5-1; a weak D match, TRBD1 (6 bases). CDR3 length: 12 residues. Trimming took 10 bases from V and 7 from J, leaving 15 bases between them. Per germline, CDR1 SGHRS and CDR2 YFSETQ. CDR3 DNA: TGCGCCCTCACAGGGAAGTACCAGCCCCAGCATTTT. Protein product: CALTGKYQPQHF.